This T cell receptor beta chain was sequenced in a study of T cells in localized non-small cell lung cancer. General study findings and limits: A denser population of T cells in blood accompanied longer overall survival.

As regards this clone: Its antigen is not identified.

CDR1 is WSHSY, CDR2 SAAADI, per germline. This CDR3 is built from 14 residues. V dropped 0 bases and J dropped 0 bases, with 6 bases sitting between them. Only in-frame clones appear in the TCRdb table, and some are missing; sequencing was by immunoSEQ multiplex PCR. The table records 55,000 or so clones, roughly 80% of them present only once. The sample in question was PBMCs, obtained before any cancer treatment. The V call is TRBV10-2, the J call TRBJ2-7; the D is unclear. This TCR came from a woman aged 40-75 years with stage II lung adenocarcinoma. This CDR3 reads CASSESAFSYEQYF. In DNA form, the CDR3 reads TGCGCCAGCAGTGAGTCGGCCTTCTCCTACGAGCAGTACTTC.